Listed below are T cell receptor beta chains from one sample, sequenced in a study of Ad26.COV2.S vaccination and SARS-CoV-2 variants. Profiling relied on immunoSEQ multiplex PCR, and the TCRdb table lists in-frame clones only, not all of them. The table records approximately 240,000 clones, 88% of them present only once. The source material was peripheral blood, sampled in a trial of Ad26.COV2.S vaccine versus placebo. The receptors stem from a person between 18 and 59 years old who received the Ad26.COV2.S COVID-19 vaccine or a placebo. The CDR3 runs from the conserved cysteine through the conserved F or W. D genes are given only for firm matches. Rows give clone size only sometimes, using once, few, many, or a class for an expanded clone.

>NA|TRBV18|TRBJ2-3|16|NA
CASSPPTGFPTDTQYF
TGTGCCAGCTCACCACCGACAGGTTTCCCCACAGATACGCAGTATTTT
>NA|TRBV10-3|TRBJ2-3|18|TRBD1
CAISGETGMAFVSDTQYF
TGTGCCATCAGTGGGGAGACAGGGATGGCCTTTGTGTCAGATACGCAGTATTTT
>NA|TRBV23-1|TRBJ2-1|17|NA
CASRQNSRQIGDNEQFF
TGCGCCAGCAGACAGAACTCCCGACAGATCGGTGACAATGAGCAGTTCTTC
>NA|TRBV14|TRBJ2-6|18|NA
CASSQEQAGVSGANVLTF
TGTGCCAGCAGCCAAGAACAGGCAGGGGTGTCTGGGGCCAACGTCCTGACTTTC
>NA|TRBV6-4|TRBJ2-2|16|NA
CASSDSNPGASGELFF
TGTGCCAGCAGTGACTCGAATCCGGGGGCATCTGGGGAGCTGTTTTTT
>NA|TRBV28|TRBJ2-7|13|NA
CASSYRRSYEQYF
TGTGCCAGCAGTTACAGGCGCTCCTACGAGCAGTACTTC
>NA|TRBV10-3|TRBJ1-1|12|NA
CAISEGNLKAFF
TGTGCCATCAGTGAGGGGAATTTGAAAGCTTTCTTT
>NA|TRBV6-5|TRBJ2-1|16|TRBD2
CASSYSPGGRTNEQFF
TGTGCCAGCAGTTACTCTCCCGGCGGGAGGACGAATGAGCAGTTCTTC
>NA|TRBV11-1|TRBJ2-7|15|TRBD1
CASSLTGSGSYEQYF
TGTGCCAGCAGCTTGACAGGGTCGGGCTCCTACGAGCAGTACTTC
>NA|TRBV6-5|TRBJ2-1|14|NA
CASSTGGPNNEQFF
TGTGCCAGCAGTACAGGAGGTCCAAACAATGAGCAGTTCTTC
>NA|TRBV9|TRBJ2-7|15|TRBD1
CASSVLGTGASEQYF
TGTGCCAGCAGCGTTTTAGGGACAGGGGCTAGCGAGCAGTACTTC
>once|TRBV5-4|TRBJ1-1|15|TRBD1
CASSPRQGANTEAFF
TGTGCCAGCAGCCCCAGACAGGGGGCGAACACTGAAGCTTTCTTT
>NA|TRBV10-3|TRBJ2-5|13|TRBD1
CAILDRVQETQYF
TGTGCCATATTGGACAGGGTCCAAGAGACCCAGTACTTC
>NA|TRBV7-8|TRBJ1-2|15|NA
CASSVQRGLNYGYTF
TGTGCCAGCAGCGTGCAACGGGGCTTAAACTATGGCTACACCTTC
>NA|TRBV28|TRBJ2-1|14|NA
CASSFVGAFNEQFF
TGTGCCAGCAGTTTCGTGGGGGCTTTCAATGAGCAGTTCTTC
>NA|TRBV13|TRBJ2-7|20|TRBD2
CASSLTPGQPSGRGSYEQYF
TGTGCCAGCAGCCTAACGCCGGGACAACCGAGCGGGAGGGGCTCCTACGAGCAGTACTTC
>NA|TRBV19|TRBJ1-2|13|NA
CASSIGGSHGYTF
TGTGCCAGTAGTATAGGAGGTTCCCATGGCTACACCTTC